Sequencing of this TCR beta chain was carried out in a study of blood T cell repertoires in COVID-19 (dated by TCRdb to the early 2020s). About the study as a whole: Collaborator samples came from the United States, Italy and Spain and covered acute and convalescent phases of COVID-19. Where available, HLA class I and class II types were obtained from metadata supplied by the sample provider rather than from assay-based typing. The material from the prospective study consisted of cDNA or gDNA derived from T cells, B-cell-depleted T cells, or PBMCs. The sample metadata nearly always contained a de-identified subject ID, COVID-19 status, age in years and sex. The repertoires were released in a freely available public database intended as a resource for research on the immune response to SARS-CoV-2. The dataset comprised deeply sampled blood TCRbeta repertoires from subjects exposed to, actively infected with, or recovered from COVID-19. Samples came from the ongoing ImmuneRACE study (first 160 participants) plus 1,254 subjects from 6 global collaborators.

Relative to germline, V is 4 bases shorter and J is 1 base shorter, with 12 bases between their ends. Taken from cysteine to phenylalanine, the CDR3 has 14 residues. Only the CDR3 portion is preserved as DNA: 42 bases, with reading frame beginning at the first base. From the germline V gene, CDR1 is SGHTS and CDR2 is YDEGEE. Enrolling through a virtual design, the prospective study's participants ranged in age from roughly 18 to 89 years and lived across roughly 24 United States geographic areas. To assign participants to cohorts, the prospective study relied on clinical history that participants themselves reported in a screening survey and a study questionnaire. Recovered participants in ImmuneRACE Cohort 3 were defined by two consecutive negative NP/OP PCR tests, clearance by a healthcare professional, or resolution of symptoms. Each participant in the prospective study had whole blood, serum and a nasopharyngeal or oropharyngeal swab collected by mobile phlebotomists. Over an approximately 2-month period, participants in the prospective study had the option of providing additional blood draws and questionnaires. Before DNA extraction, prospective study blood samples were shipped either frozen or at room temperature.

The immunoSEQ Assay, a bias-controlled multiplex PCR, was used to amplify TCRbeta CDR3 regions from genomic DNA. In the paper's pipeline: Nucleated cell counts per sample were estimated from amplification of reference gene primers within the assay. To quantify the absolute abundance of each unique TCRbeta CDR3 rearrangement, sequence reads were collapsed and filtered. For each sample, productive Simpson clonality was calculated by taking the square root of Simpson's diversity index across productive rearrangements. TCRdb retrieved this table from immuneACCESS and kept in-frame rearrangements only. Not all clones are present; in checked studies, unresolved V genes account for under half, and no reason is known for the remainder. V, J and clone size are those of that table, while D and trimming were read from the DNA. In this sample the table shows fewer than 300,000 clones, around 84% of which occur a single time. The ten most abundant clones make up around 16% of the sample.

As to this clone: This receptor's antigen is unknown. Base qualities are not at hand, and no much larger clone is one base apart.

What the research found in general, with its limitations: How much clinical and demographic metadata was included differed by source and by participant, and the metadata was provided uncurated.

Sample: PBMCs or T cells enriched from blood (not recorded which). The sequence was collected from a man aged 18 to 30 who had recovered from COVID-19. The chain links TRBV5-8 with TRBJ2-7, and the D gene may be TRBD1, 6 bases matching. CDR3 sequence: CASSAGTPSYEQYF. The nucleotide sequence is TGTGCCAGCAGCGCCGGGACACCTTCCTACGAGCAGTACTTC.